This TCR beta chain was sequenced during a study of blood T cell repertoires in COVID-19. Overall study: Samples representing acute and convalescent COVID-19 were sourced from the United States, Italy and Spain. T cells, B-cell-depleted T cells, or PBMCs provided the cDNA or gDNA that served as material.

Data came from immunoSEQ multiplex PCR; TCRdb stores just in-frame clones and leaves some out. The sample lists some 150,000 clones; about 86% were seen once. Trimming removed 4 bases at V and 1 base at J, with 9 bases between. CDR1 and CDR2 (germline): SGHDT, YYEEEE. This CDR3 spans 14 amino acids. This receptor was obtained from a man aged 18 to 30 with active or convalescent COVID-19. This chain connects TRBV5-6 to TRBJ2-4; D unresolved. Sequenced: peripheral blood. CDR3 in DNA: TGTGCCAGCAGCGCCCTTGCGGCCAAAAACATTCAGTACTTC. Encoded protein: CASSALAAKNIQYF. Complete variable domain (other parts from reference TRBV5-6 and TRBJ2-4): DAGVTQSPTHLIKTRGQQVTLRCSPKSGHDTVSWYQQALGQGPQFIFQYYEEEERQRGNFPDRFSGHQFPNYSSELNVNALLLGDSALYLCASSALAAKNIQYFGAGTRLSVL.